This is a list of T cell receptor beta chains from one sample in a study of cytomegalovirus exposure and HLA in healthy donors. Repertoires were generated with immunoSEQ multiplex PCR, while TCRdb's copy carries only in-frame clones and drops some. Counted here are 180,000 or so clones, 76% occurring once; the ten biggest clones make up about 1.5%. The source material was PBMCs. The receptors were gathered from a man younger than 35 in good health and CMV-seronegative. The CDR3 runs from the conserved cysteine through the conserved F or W. A D gene is named only where the DNA matches it firmly. Only part of the rows carry a size: once, few, many, or a class if the clone is expanded.

V gene	D gene	J gene	clone size	CDR3 DNA	CDR3 protein
TRBV6-6	NA	TRBJ2-5	NA	TGTGCCAGCAGTTGGACTGGGGAGACCCAGTACTTC	CASSWTGETQYF
TRBV6-5	TRBD1	TRBJ1-1	NA	TGTGCCAGTTCGGACAGGGCGAACACTGAAGCTTTCTTT	CASSDRANTEAFF
TRBV12-5	NA	TRBJ2-3	NA	TGTGCTAGTGGTTTGTCGGTCCGCACAGATACGCAGTATTTT	CASGLSVRTDTQYF
TRBV9	TRBD1	TRBJ1-3	NA	TGTGCCAGCAGCGTAGGCGGCAGGGGGAACACCATATATTTT	CASSVGGRGNTIYF
TRBV30	NA	TRBJ2-3	NA	TGTGCCTGGAGTAGTACGCAGGGGCCCGGCACAGATACGCAGTATTTT	CAWSSTQGPGTDTQYF
TRBV2	NA	TRBJ2-3	NA	TGTGCCAGCAGCCTACAGGCAAGCACAGATACGCAGTATTTT	CASSLQASTDTQYF
TRBV9	TRBD1	TRBJ2-3	NA	TGTGCCAGCAGCGTAGGGGAAGGGGGCAGAGGGGGAGATACGCAGTATTTT	CASSVGEGGRGGDTQYF
TRBV28	NA	TRBJ2-2	NA	TGTGCCAGCAGTTTACTAGCCGGGGAGCTGTTTTTT	CASSLLAGELFF
TRBV19	TRBD1	TRBJ1-5	once	TGTGCCAGCCGTGGACAGGGGGACTCTTCGCCCCAGCATTTT	CASRGQGDSSPQHF
TRBV19	NA	TRBJ1-1	NA	TGTGCCATTAGGGGGGGGATGAACACTGAAGCTTTCTTT	CAIRGGMNTEAFF
TRBV5-3	NA	TRBJ1-2	few	TGTGCCAGAAGCCGCGATGGCTACACCTTC	CARSRDGYTF
TRBV9	TRBD2	TRBJ2-4	NA	TGTGCCAGCAGCGTAGAAGCGGGGGGGCCGCTCAACAACATTCAGTACTTC	CASSVEAGGPLNNIQYF
TRBV29-1	TRBD2	TRBJ2-7	few	TGCAGCGTTGCAGCGGGAGAAGAGCAGTACTTC	CSVAAGEEQYF
TRBV27	TRBD1	TRBJ2-7	few	TGTGCCAGCAGTCTAGGGACAGTATCCGAGCAGTACTTC	CASSLGTVSEQYF
TRBV4-1	TRBD1	TRBJ2-1	once	TGCGCCAGCCGCGGACAGGGATCTTACAATGAGCAGTTCTTC	CASRGQGSYNEQFF
TRBV27	NA	TRBJ1-1	NA	TGTGCCAGCAGTTTACAGGGACTGGGTGAAGCTTTCTTT	CASSLQGLGEAFF